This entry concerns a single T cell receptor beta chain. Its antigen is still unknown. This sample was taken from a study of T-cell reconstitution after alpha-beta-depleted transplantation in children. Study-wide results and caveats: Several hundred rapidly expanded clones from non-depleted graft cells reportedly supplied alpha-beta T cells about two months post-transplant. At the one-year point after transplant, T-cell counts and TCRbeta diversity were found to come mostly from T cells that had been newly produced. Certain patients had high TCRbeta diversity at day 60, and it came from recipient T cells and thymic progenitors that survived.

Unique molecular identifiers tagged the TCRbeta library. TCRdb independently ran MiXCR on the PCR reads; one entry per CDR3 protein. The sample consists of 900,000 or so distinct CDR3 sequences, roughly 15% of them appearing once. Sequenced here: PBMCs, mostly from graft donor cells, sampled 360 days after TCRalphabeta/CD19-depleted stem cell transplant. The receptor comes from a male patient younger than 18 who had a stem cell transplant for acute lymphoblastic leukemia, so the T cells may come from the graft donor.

The CDR3: CASSALGTSGNREQFF. The CDR3 DNA follows: TGCGCCAGCAGCGCGCTAGGGACTAGCGGAAATAGGGAGCAGTTCTTC. The chain has TRBV5-1 and TRBJ2-1; TRBD2 matches at 11 bases. CDR1 is SGHRS, CDR2 YFSETQ, per germline. V dropped 4 bases and J dropped 10; count of bases not matched to a gene: 13. CDR3 length equals 16 residues.